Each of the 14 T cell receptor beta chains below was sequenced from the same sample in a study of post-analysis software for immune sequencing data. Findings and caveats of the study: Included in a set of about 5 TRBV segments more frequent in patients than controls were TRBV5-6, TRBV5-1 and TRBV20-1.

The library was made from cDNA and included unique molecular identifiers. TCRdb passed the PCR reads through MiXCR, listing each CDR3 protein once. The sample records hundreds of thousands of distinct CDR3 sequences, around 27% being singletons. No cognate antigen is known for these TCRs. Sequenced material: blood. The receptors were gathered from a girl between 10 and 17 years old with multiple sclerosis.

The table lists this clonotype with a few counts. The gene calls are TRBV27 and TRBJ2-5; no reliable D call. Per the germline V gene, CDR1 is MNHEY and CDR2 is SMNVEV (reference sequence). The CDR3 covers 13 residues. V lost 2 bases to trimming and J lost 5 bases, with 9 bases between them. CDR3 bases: TGTGCCAGCAGTTTAGGGAAAGGGGAGACCCAGTACTTC. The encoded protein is CASSLGKGETQYF.

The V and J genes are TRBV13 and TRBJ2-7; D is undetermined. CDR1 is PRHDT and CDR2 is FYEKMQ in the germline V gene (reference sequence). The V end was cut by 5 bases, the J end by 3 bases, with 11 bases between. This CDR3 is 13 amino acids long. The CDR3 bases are TGTGCCAGCAGCCCACCGGAGAACTACGAGCAGTACTTC. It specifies CASSPPENYEQYF.

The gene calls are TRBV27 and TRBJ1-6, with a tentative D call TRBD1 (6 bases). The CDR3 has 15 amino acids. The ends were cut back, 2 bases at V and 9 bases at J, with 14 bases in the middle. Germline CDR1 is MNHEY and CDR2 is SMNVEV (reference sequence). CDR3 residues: CASSLPGAAGSPLHF. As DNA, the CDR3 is TGTGCCAGCAGTTTACCAGGGGCGGCTGGTTCACCCCTCCACTTT.

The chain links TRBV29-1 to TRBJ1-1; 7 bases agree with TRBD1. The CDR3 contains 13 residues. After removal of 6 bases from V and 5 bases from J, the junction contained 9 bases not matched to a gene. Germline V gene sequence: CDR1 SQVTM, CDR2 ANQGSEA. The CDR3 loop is CSVRRDRGTEAFF. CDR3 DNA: TGCAGCGTGCGCCGGGACAGAGGAACTGAAGCTTTCTTT.

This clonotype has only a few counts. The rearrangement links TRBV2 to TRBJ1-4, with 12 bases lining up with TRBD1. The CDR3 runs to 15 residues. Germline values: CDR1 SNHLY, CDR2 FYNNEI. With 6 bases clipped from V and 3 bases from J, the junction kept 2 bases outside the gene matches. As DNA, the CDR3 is TGTGCCAGCAGGAGGGACAGGGGGCCTAATGAAAAACTGTTTTTT. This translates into CASRRDRGPNEKLFF. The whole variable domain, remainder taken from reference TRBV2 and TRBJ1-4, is EPEVTQTPSHQVTQMGQEVILRCVPISNHLYFYWYRQILGQKVEFLVSFYNNEISEKSEIFDDQFSVERPDGSNFTLKIRSTKLEDSAMYFCASRRDRGPNEKLFFGSGTQLSVL.

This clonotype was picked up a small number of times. CDR3 nucleotide sequence: TGTGCCAGCAGCCGGACAGTTAATGAAGCTTTCTTT. This encodes CASSRTVNEAFF. V is TRBV13 and J is TRBJ1-1; D is perhaps TRBD1 (6 bases). The CDR3 extends over 12 amino acids. V lost 5 bases and J 7 bases, leaving 11 bases between the germline ends. The germline V gene encodes CDR1 PRHDT and CDR2 FYEKMQ (reference sequence).

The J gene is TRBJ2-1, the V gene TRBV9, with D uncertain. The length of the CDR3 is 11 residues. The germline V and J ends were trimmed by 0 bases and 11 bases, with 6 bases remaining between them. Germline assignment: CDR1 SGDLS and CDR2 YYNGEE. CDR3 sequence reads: CASSVADQQFF. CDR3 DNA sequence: TGTGCCAGCAGCGTAGCGGACCAGCAGTTCTTC. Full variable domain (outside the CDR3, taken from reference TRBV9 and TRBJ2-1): DSGVTQTPKHLITATGQRVTLRCSPRSGDLSVYWYQQSLDQGLQFLIQYYNGEERAKGNILERFSAQQFPDLHSELNLSSLELGDSALYFCASSVADQQFFGPGTRLTVL.

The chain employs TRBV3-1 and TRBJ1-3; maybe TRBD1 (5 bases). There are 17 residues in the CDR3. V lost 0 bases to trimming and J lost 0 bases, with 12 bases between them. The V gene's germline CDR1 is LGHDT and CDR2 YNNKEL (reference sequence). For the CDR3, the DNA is TGTGCCAGCAGCCAAGAAGCGGGGGACCTCTCTGGAAACACCATATATTTT. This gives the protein CASSQEAGDLSGNTIYF.

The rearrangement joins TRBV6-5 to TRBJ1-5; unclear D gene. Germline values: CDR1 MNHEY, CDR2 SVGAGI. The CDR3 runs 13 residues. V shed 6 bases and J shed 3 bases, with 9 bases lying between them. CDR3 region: CASSLNYNQPQHF. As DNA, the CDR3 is TGTGCCAGCAGCCTGAACTACAATCAGCCCCAGCATTTT.

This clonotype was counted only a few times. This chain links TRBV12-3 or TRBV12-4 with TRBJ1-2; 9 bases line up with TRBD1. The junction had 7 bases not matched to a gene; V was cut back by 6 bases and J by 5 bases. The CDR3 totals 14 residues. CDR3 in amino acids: CASSLFDRGYGYTF. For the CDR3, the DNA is TGTGCCAGCAGCCTCTTCGACAGGGGGTATGGCTACACCTTC.

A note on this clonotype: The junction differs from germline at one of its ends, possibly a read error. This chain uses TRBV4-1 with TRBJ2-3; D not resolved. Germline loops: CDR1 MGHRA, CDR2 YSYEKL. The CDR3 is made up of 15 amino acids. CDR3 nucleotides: TGCACCAGCAGCCAAGAGTCTACCAGCACAGATACGCAGTATTTT. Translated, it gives CTSSQESTSTDTQYF.

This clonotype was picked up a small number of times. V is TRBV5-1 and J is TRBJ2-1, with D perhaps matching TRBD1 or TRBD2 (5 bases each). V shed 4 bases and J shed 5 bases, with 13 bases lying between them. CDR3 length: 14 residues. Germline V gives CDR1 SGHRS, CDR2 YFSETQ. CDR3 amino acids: CASSGDRTHNEQFF. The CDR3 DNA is TGCGCCAGCAGCGGGGACCGGACCCACAATGAGCAGTTCTTC.

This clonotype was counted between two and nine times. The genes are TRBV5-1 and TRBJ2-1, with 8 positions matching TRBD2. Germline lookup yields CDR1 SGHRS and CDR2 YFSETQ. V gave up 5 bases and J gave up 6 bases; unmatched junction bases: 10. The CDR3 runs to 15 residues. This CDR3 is CASRPAGGLRNEQFF. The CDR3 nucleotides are TGCGCCAGCAGACCGGCGGGGGGACTTCGCAATGAGCAGTTCTTC.

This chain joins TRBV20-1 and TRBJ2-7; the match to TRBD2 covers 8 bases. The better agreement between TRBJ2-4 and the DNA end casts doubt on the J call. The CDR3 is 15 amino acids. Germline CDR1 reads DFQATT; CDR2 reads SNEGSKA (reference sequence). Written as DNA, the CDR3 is TGCAGTGCTAGCGGGGTTCGGGGGGGAGAAAACATTCAGTACTTC. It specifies CSASGVRGGENIQYF.